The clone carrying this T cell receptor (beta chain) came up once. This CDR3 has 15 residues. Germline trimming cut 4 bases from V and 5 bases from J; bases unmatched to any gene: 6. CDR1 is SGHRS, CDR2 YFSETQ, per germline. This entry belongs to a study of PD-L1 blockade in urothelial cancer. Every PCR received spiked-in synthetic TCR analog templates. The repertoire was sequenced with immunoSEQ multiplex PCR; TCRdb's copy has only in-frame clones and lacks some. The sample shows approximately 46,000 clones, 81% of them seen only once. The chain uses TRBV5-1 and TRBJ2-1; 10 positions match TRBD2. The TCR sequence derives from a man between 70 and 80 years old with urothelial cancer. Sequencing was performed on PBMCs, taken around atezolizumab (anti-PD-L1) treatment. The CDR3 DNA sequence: TGCGCCAGCAGCGCAGGCGGGACTAGCGACAATGAGCAGTTCTTC. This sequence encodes CASSAGGTSDNEQFF.